Below are 23 T cell receptor beta chains sequenced from a single sample in a study of blood T cell repertoires in COVID-19. Data came from immunoSEQ multiplex PCR; TCRdb stores just in-frame clones and leaves some out. The data contain 100,000 or so clones, 86% of them singletons. The sequencing sample was made of PBMCs or T cells enriched from blood (not recorded which). The receptors come from a woman between 50 and 59 years old who had recovered from COVID-19.

The rearrangement joins TRBV15 to TRBJ2-1; D gene ambiguous. The CDR3 is 14 amino acids. Germline CDR1 and CDR2: LNHNV and YYDKDF (reference sequence). The V and J ends lost 1 base and 6 bases respectively, with 10 bases between them. CDR3 bases: TGTGCCACCAGCAGAGGATCCCCAGTCAATGAGCAGTTCTTC. Translated: CATSRGSPVNEQFF.

The chain is built from TRBV2 and TRBJ1-2; D is uncertain. This CDR3 is built from 12 residues. Deletions cut 7 bases from V and 4 bases from J, with 10 bases between. In germline, CDR1 is SNHLY, CDR2 FYNNEI. The CDR3 sequence: CASTRFRYGYTF. The CDR3 DNA follows: TGTGCCAGCACCAGATTCCGCTATGGCTACACCTTC.

This clone was counted once. V is TRBV9 and J is TRBJ1-1, with D maybe TRBD1 (6 bases). The CDR3 extends over 16 amino acids. Trimming took 3 bases from V and 6 from J, leaving 21 bases between them. Germline CDR1 SGDLS, CDR2 YYNGEE. CDR3 DNA sequence: TGTGCCAGCAGCGAGAGGGCAGGCGGGGGCTACTCTGAAGCTTTCTTT. This codes for CASSERAGGGYSEAFF.

The CDR3 DNA reads TGTGCCAGCATTGGCGGGGGGGGCGGGTATACGCAGTATTTT. It codes for CASIGGGGGYTQYF. The genes are TRBV6-5 and TRBJ2-3; 9 positions agree with TRBD2. V was clipped by 7 bases and J by 7 bases; unmatched bases: 9. This CDR3 comprises 14 residues. Germline CDR1 is MNHEY and CDR2 is SVGAGI.

The CDR3 loop is CASRKQGAGNTIYF. The CDR3 bases are TGTGCCAGCAGGAAACAGGGGGCTGGAAACACCATATATTTT. This chain connects TRBV28 to TRBJ1-3, with 8 bases aligning to TRBD1. After removal of 6 bases from V and 2 bases from J, the junction contained 3 bases not matched to a gene. Germline values: CDR1 MDHEN, CDR2 SYDVKM. CDR3 size: 14 residues.

The chain links TRBV28 to TRBJ2-2; D is undetermined. Germline V gene data show CDR1 as MDHEN and CDR2 as SYDVKM. This CDR3 contains 13 residues. V was cut by 6 bases and J by 5 bases, with 10 bases left in between. The CDR3 region is CASSPRLTGELFF. The CDR3 coding sequence is TGTGCCAGCAGCCCCAGGCTTACCGGGGAGCTGTTTTTT.

This sequence joins TRBV6-5 and TRBJ2-2, with 8 bases identical to TRBD1. J lost 4 bases, V lost 9 bases, and 7 bases had no gene match. The germline gives CDR1 MNHEY, CDR2 SVGAGI. The CDR3 is 14 amino acids. The CDR3 protein is CASTGTGPTGELFF. CDR3 coding DNA: TGTGCCAGTACCGGGACAGGTCCCACCGGGGAGCTGTTTTTT.

The CDR3 region has the DNA TGTGCCAGCAGCAAAATAGGGGACACCAACACCGGGGAGCTGTTTTTT. Its protein is CASSKIGDTNTGELFF. The chain joins TRBV21-1 to TRBJ2-2; the D call in the table, TRBD1, was not verified against the DNA. TRBV21-1 is deemed a pseudogene. The CDR3 is made up of 16 amino acids.

The chain couples TRBV7-9 to TRBJ1-2; 7 bases are shared with TRBD1. J lost 4 bases, V lost 5 bases, and 13 bases had no gene match. This CDR3 comprises 16 residues. Germline V lookup: CDR1 SEHNR, CDR2 FQNEAQ (reference sequence). The CDR3 DNA reads as TGTGCCAGCAGCCCCTTTTCGGGACAGATTGTCTATGGCTACACCTTC. This gives the protein CASSPFSGQIVYGYTF.

The chain links TRBV5-6 to TRBJ1-1; D gene uncertain. The germline CDR1 and CDR2 sequences are SGHDT and YYEEEE. Trimming took 2 bases from V and 6 from J, leaving 8 bases between them. The CDR3 consists of 12 residues. The CDR3, as DNA: TGTGCCAGCAGCTTTTCCGGGGCTGAAGCTTTCTTT. It codes for CASSFSGAEAFF.

The chain has TRBV5-1 and TRBJ2-2; 7 nucleotides align to TRBD1. V lost 1 base, J lost 5 bases, and 8 bases stayed unmatched. The length of the CDR3 is 16 residues. The V gene's germline CDR1 is SGHRS and CDR2 YFSETQ. This chain's CDR3 is CASSLPPGQSTGELFF. The CDR3 DNA reads TGCGCCAGCAGCTTGCCTCCGGGACAGTCTACCGGGGAGCTGTTTTTT.

The genes are TRBV30 and TRBJ1-2; D not certain. This CDR3 region has 13 residues. The V gene's germline CDR1 is GTSNPN and CDR2 SVGIG (reference sequence). Trimming cost V 2 bases and J 4 bases, with 11 bases left between them. The CDR3 coding sequence is TGTGCCTGGAGTTGGCCTGGGAGCTATGGCTACACCTTC. As protein: CAWSWPGSYGYTF. Full variable domain (outside the CDR3, taken from reference TRBV30 and TRBJ1-2): SQTIHQWPATLVQPVGSPLSLECTVEGTSNPNLYWYRQAAGRGLQLLFYSVGIGQISSEVPQNLSASRPQDRQFILSSKKLLLSDSGFYLCAWSWPGSYGYTFGSGTRLTVV.

The chain has TRBV5-6 and TRBJ1-1; maybe TRBD1 (5 bases). Trimming left V 2 bases short and J 3 bases short, with 8 bases between. The germline V gene encodes CDR1 SGHDT and CDR2 YYEEEE. This CDR3 has 13 residues. CDR3 region: CASSFAGYTEAFF. CDR3 sequence (DNA): TGTGCCAGCAGCTTCGCAGGGTACACTGAAGCTTTCTTT.

This clone has only one observation. This sequence joins TRBV6-1 and TRBJ2-1; D might be TRBD2 (7 bases). The V gene's germline CDR1 is MNHNS and CDR2 SASEGT. Trimming pared 2 bases from V and 1 base from J, leaving 12 bases between. This CDR3 has 16 residues. CDR3 in DNA: TGTGCCAGCAGTGAATGGCGGGGGCAGTCCTACAATGAGCAGTTCTTC. Translated, it gives CASSEWRGQSYNEQFF.

V is TRBV5-1 and J is TRBJ1-1, with 8 bases lining up with TRBD1. After removal of 4 bases from V and 7 bases from J, the junction contained 6 bases not matched to a gene. Per germline, CDR1 SGHRS and CDR2 YFSETQ. The CDR3 extends over 13 amino acids. CDR3 DNA: TGCGCCAGCAGCCCGAGGACAGGGAATGAAGCTTTCTTT. Translating it yields CASSPRTGNEAFF.

This clone showed up just a few times. This chain uses TRBV6-5 with TRBJ1-2; 8 positions agree with TRBD1. The CDR3 extends over 14 amino acids. The germline V gene encodes CDR1 MNHEY and CDR2 SVGAGI. V shed 5 bases, J shed 4 bases, and the junction held 6 bases outside the gene matches. CDR3 bases: TGTGCCAGCAGTCCACAGGGGGGTAGCTATGGCTACACCTTC. It translates to CASSPQGGSYGYTF.

The chain links TRBV28 to TRBJ2-4; 7 bases map to TRBD2. Germline CDR1 reads MDHEN; CDR2 reads SYDVKM. The V segment lost 1 base and the J segment 0 bases; nucleotides outside the gene matches: 6. The CDR3 is 17 residues long. The CDR3, as DNA: TGTGCCAGCAGTTTATCGGGGGGTGAGCTAGCCAAAAACATTCAGTACTTC. It translates to CASSLSGGELAKNIQYF.

V and J are TRBV18 and TRBJ2-7; 8 nucleotides line up with TRBD2. CDR1 KGHSH and CDR2 LQKENI come from the germline V gene. The CDR3 consists of 14 residues. J was trimmed by 3 bases and V by 6 bases; bases with no gene match: 7. Here the CDR3 reads CASSRGGPYYEQYF. The CDR3 DNA is TGTGCCAGCTCTCGGGGGGGCCCGTACTACGAGCAGTACTTC.

The rearrangement uses TRBV3-1 (or the pseudogene TRBV3-2) and TRBJ1-2, with D possibly TRBD1 on 5 matching bases. The ends were cut back, 0 bases at V and 4 bases at J, with 12 bases in the middle. This CDR3 contains 15 residues. The germline V gene encodes CDR1 LGHDT and CDR2 YNNKEL (reference sequence). The CDR3 loop reads CASSQESGRAYGYTF. CDR3 DNA: TGTGCCAGCAGCCAAGAGTCCGGCAGGGCCTATGGCTACACCTTC.

This chain links TRBV28 with TRBJ2-7, with D perhaps matching TRBD1 (6 bases). Germline loops: CDR1 MDHEN, CDR2 SYDVKM. The CDR3 runs to 15 residues. Trimming took off 7 bases at V and 2 bases at J, with 18 bases between the two ends. The CDR3 sequence is CASTLGGQRAYEQYF. The CDR3 bases are TGTGCCAGCACCCTAGGGGGACAACGGGCCTACGAGCAGTACTTC.

The V gene is TRBV19, the J gene TRBJ1-2; unclear D gene. CDR3 length equals 13 residues. In germline, CDR1 is LNHDA, CDR2 SQIVND (reference sequence). Deletions cut 5 bases from V and 5 bases from J, with 12 bases between. The CDR3 reads CASSPGRRYGYTF. The CDR3 DNA reads TGTGCCAGTAGTCCAGGTCGTCGGTATGGCTACACCTTC. Full variable domain (rest looked up from reference TRBV19 and TRBJ1-2): DGGITQSPKYLFRKEGQNVTLSCEQNLNHDAMYWYRQDPGQGLRLIYYSQIVNDFQKGDIAEGYSVSREKKESFPLTVTSAQKNPTAFYLCASSPGRRYGYTFGSGTRLTVV.

This clone turned up a few times. The rearrangement joins TRBV5-1 to TRBJ1-6; TRBD1 matches at 7 bases. Germline V lookup: CDR1 SGHRS, CDR2 YFSETQ. After removal of 4 bases from V and 14 bases from J, the junction contained 9 bases not matched to a gene. The CDR3 totals 13 residues. Here the CDR3 reads CASSPTGLQALHF. In DNA form, the CDR3 reads TGCGCCAGCAGCCCGACAGGGCTTCAAGCCCTCCACTTT.

The chain combines TRBV9 with TRBJ2-7; 7 nucleotides agree with TRBD2. The germline CDR1 and CDR2 sequences are SGDLS and YYNGEE. The CDR3 runs to 14 residues. V lost 3 bases, J lost 0 bases, and 3 bases stayed unmatched. CDR3 sequence (DNA): TGTGCCAGCAGCGCTAGCGGTACCTCCTACGAGCAGTACTTC. Translation: CASSASGTSYEQYF.